This entry lists 25 T cell receptor beta chains sequenced from one sample in a study of cytomegalovirus exposure and HLA in healthy donors. Some clones are missing from TCRdb's copy, which holds only in-frame ones; the method was immunoSEQ multiplex PCR. The sample has about 350,000 clones, 87% seen once; the top ten hold over 1%. Sequences were obtained from PBMCs. The receptors here all came from a woman aged 25 to 39 in good health and CMV-seropositive.

The chain is built from TRBV11-2 and TRBJ2-2, with TRBD2 matching 10 bases. The CDR3 loop spans 17 amino acids. The J segment lost 2 bases and the V segment lost 3 bases, leaving 6 bases of the junction unmatched. Germline V gene sequence: CDR1 SGHAT, CDR2 FQNNGV. As DNA, the CDR3 is TGTGCCAGCAGCTTGGCTAGCGGGAGATACAACACCGGGGAGCTGTTTTTT. Its translation is CASSLASGRYNTGELFF.

The chain is built from TRBV7-2 and TRBJ1-2; the match to TRBD1 covers 9 bases. CDR3 length equals 14 residues. Germline V gene lookup returns CDR1 SGHTA and CDR2 FQGNSA. Trimming took 4 bases from V and 8 from J; bases not matched to a gene: 8. The CDR3 DNA follows: TGTGCCAGCAGCTACTGGGACAGGGCGGACGGCTACACCTTC. This encodes CASSYWDRADGYTF.

This chain joins TRBV28 and TRBJ2-7; D is uncertain. Germline V lookup: CDR1 MDHEN, CDR2 SYDVKM. This CDR3 is built from 13 residues. V lost 2 bases and J lost 4, with 9 bases in between. CDR3 protein: CASSLRHSYEQYF. Written as DNA, the CDR3 is TGTGCCAGCAGTTTACGCCATTCATACGAGCAGTACTTC.

The genes are TRBV7-2 and TRBJ1-2, with D hard to call. The germline CDR1 and CDR2 sequences are SGHTA and FQGNSA. Trimming removed 2 bases at V and 8 bases at J, with 9 bases between. The CDR3 is made up of 12 amino acids. CDR3 sequence reads: CASSLSGVGYTF. CDR3 in DNA: TGTGCCAGCAGCTTATCCGGGGTAGGCTACACCTTC.

J is TRBJ1-2 and V is TRBV9, with D perhaps matching TRBD1 (5 bases). V lost 0 bases and J lost 4, with 13 bases in between. The CDR3 contains 15 residues. Germline V lookup: CDR1 SGDLS, CDR2 YYNGEE. CDR3 region: CASSVGKEGTYGYTF. The CDR3 DNA is TGTGCCAGCAGCGTAGGGAAAGAGGGGACCTATGGCTACACCTTC.

The rearrangement links TRBV6-7 to TRBJ2-7, with TRBD1 matching over 8 bases. TRBV6-7 is identified as an open reading frame with a role that is uncertain. Trimming cost V 4 bases and J 0 bases; bases outside gene matches: 14. This CDR3 region has 18 residues. The DNA for the CDR3 is TGTGCCAGCAGTTCCAAGCCACATTACAGGGGGTACTCCTACGAGCAGTACTTC. This codes for CASSSKPHYRGYSYEQYF.

Only one count was recorded for this clone. The rearrangement uses TRBV9 and TRBJ2-2; D call uncertain. V lost 1 base and J 7 bases, leaving 5 bases between the germline ends. The CDR3 length is 12 residues. Germline V lookup: CDR1 SGDLS, CDR2 YYNGEE. This CDR3 is CASSVTRGELFF. CDR3 DNA sequence: TGTGCCAGCAGCGTAACCCGCGGGGAGCTGTTTTTT.

This clone was detected only a few times. This chain links TRBV6-1 with TRBJ2-2; D perhaps matches TRBD1 (5 bases). V gave up 1 base and J gave up 0 bases, with 9 bases separating them. The length of the CDR3 is 16 residues. From germline, CDR1 is MNHNS and CDR2 SASEGT. CDR3 residues: CASSEGAGSNTGELFF. Written as DNA, the CDR3 is TGTGCCAGCAGTGAAGGGGCAGGGTCGAACACCGGGGAGCTGTTTTTT.

This clone appeared once. The rearrangement joins TRBV7-2 to TRBJ2-7, with D hard to call. V lost 0 bases to trimming and J lost 5 bases, with 32 bases between them. Germline V gene sequence: CDR1 SGHTA, CDR2 FQGNSA. The CDR3 has 21 residues. This CDR3 reads CASSLAQPRQYPRATGDEQYF. CDR3 DNA sequence: TGTGCCAGCAGCTTAGCCCAACCTAGGCAGTATCCACGGGCGACGGGCGACGAGCAGTACTTC.

V is TRBV7-7 and J is TRBJ2-5; D is unresolved. This CDR3 is built from 15 residues. V lost 1 base to trimming and J lost 1 base, with 10 bases between them. CDR1 is SSHAT, CDR2 FNYEAQ, per germline (reference sequence). The CDR3: CASSLDRAGQETQYF. The CDR3 nucleotides read TGTGCCAGCAGCTTAGACCGGGCAGGCCAAGAGACCCAGTACTTC.

CDR3 coding DNA: TGTGCCACCAGCAGAGATCAGGGGGCGAGGAACACCGGGGAGCTGTTTTTT. Its translation is CATSRDQGARNTGELFF. The chain recombines TRBV15 with TRBJ2-2, with TRBD1 matching 8 bases. The germline V gene encodes CDR1 LNHNV and CDR2 YYDKDF (reference sequence). J was trimmed by 1 base and V by 0 bases; bases with no gene match: 4. This CDR3 contains 17 residues.

The J gene is TRBJ1-4, the V gene TRBV19; tentatively, D is TRBD1 (5 bases). Trimming took 1 base from V and 6 from J, leaving 9 bases between them. This CDR3 has 14 residues. Germline V gene lookup returns CDR1 LNHDA and CDR2 SQIVND (reference sequence). CDR3 loop: CASSIGGDHEKLFF. The CDR3 DNA is TGTGCCAGTAGTATAGGGGGGGACCATGAAAAACTGTTTTTT.

The chain recombines TRBV5-1 with TRBJ2-6; D remains unclear. This CDR3 region has 18 residues. The V gene's germline CDR1 is SGHRS and CDR2 YFSETQ. V was clipped by 2 bases and J by 0 bases, with 15 bases between them. The CDR3 DNA is TGCGCCAGCAGCTTCGCGAGAAAACCAAACTCTGGGGCCAACGTCCTGACTTTC. This sequence encodes CASSFARKPNSGANVLTF. Complete variable domain (other parts from reference TRBV5-1 and TRBJ2-6): KAGVTQTPRYLIKTRGQQVTLSCSPISGHRSVSWYQQTPGQGLQFLFEYFSETQRNKGNFPGRFSGRQFSNSRSEMNVSTLELGDSALYLCASSFARKPNSGANVLTFGAGSRLTVL.

The V gene is TRBV7-9, the J gene TRBJ2-5; the D gene is possibly TRBD2 (5 bases). The CDR3 runs 14 residues. Trimming took off 8 bases at V and 3 bases at J, with 16 bases between the two ends. Germline values: CDR1 SEHNR, CDR2 FQNEAQ (reference sequence). For the CDR3, the DNA is TGTGCCAGCTTCACCCCGGGGTCTAAAGAGACCCAGTACTTC. Translation gives CASFTPGSKETQYF.

The chain combines TRBV4-1 with TRBJ2-1; 8 positions match TRBD2. The CDR3 consists of 19 residues. The ends lost 3 bases at V and 1 base at J; junction bases unmatched: 14. Germline values: CDR1 MGHRA, CDR2 YSYEKL. The CDR3 loop is CASSHRSPKTSASYNEQFF. CDR3 nucleotides: TGCGCCAGCAGCCACCGATCCCCCAAGACTAGCGCTTCCTACAATGAGCAGTTCTTC.

The CDR3 bases are TGTGCCAGCAGCCAAGGAATCTCGGGACCGGCCGGGGAGCTGTTTTTT. It specifies CASSQGISGPAGELFF. V usage is TRBV14 and J usage is TRBJ2-2; D assignment may be TRBD1 or TRBD2 (5 bases each). The V end was cut by 1 base, the J end by 6 bases, with 15 bases between. From germline, CDR1 is SGHDN and CDR2 FVKESK. The CDR3 covers 16 residues.

V is TRBV27 and J is TRBJ2-3; D gene unclear. The germline V gene encodes CDR1 MNHEY and CDR2 SMNVEV (reference sequence). The V end was cut by 2 bases, the J end by 4 bases, with 4 bases between. The CDR3 loop spans 12 amino acids. The CDR3 sequence is CASSLSPDTQYF. The CDR3 DNA reads as TGTGCCAGCAGTTTAAGTCCAGATACGCAGTATTTT.

The chain employs TRBV5-1 and TRBJ2-7; 8 bases map to TRBD1. The germline V gene has CDR1 SGHRS and CDR2 YFSETQ. J lost 6 bases, V lost 3 bases, and 8 bases had no gene match. CDR3 length: 14 residues. The DNA for the CDR3 is TGCGCCAGCAGCTCGGACAGGGATGGCTTCGAGCAGTACTTC. It encodes CASSSDRDGFEQYF.

V and J are TRBV6-4 and TRBJ2-1; 8 nucleotides match TRBD2. This CDR3 is 16 amino acids long. Germline V gene data show CDR1 as MRHNA and CDR2 as SNTAGT. J lost 4 bases, V lost 0 bases, and 5 bases had no gene match. The CDR3 sequence is CASSDSSSGVYNEQFF. In nucleotides, the CDR3 is TGTGCCAGCAGTGACTCGAGTAGCGGGGTGTACAATGAGCAGTTCTTC.

This sequence joins TRBV30 and TRBJ2-7; TRBD1 matches 12 bases. The germline CDR1 and CDR2 sequences are GTSNPN and SVGIG (reference sequence). Trimming removed 0 bases from V and 7 bases from J; junction bases left unmatched: 13. This CDR3 has 17 amino acids. This chain's CDR3 is CAWSVGIPGQGAQEQYF. In nucleotides, the CDR3 is TGTGCCTGGAGTGTGGGGATTCCGGGACAGGGGGCTCAAGAGCAGTACTTC.

The chain joins TRBV29-1 to TRBJ1-2; tentatively, D is TRBD1 (6 bases). The CDR3 is 12 residues long. Trimming removed 3 bases from V and 2 bases from J, with 7 bases in between. CDR1 and CDR2 (germline): SQVTM, ANQGSEA. The CDR3 region is CSVEDRNYGYTF. CDR3 bases: TGCAGCGTTGAGGACAGAAACTATGGCTACACCTTC.

This chain joins TRBV27 and TRBJ2-2; no reliable D call. CDR3 size: 13 residues. Germline values: CDR1 MNHEY, CDR2 SMNVEV (reference sequence). V was shortened by 5 bases and J by 5 bases, with 9 bases between the two germline ends. The CDR3 DNA reads as TGTGCCAGCAGTATCAGGTGGACCGGGGAGCTGTTTTTT. This encodes CASSIRWTGELFF.

The chain recombines TRBV4-1 with TRBJ1-1; D not certain. The CDR3 runs to 15 residues. V lost 4 bases, J lost 4 bases, and 16 bases lay in between. Germline V gives CDR1 MGHRA, CDR2 YSYEKL. In DNA form, the CDR3 reads TGCGCCAGCAGCCCACGGTGGGGTTCGGCCACTGAAGCTTTCTTT. It specifies CASSPRWGSATEAFF.

The rearrangement uses TRBV1 and TRBJ2-1; the listed D gene, TRBD2, was not tested against the DNA. TRBV1 is a documented pseudogene. The CDR3 runs 20 residues. For the CDR3, the DNA is TGCACCAGCAGCCAAGGGAGCGGGAGGCTAGAAAAAAGCTCCTACAATGAGCAGTTCTTC. Protein sequence: CTSSQGSGRLEKSSYNEQFF.

This clone was seen just once. The J gene is TRBJ1-5, the V gene TRBV30; 10 nucleotides align to TRBD1. Per germline, CDR1 GTSNPN and CDR2 SVGIG (reference sequence). The CDR3 has 18 amino acids. The V gene end was trimmed by 3 bases and the J gene end by 2 bases; junction bases not matched to a gene: 13. This CDR3 reads CAWSGDRGLGYGNQPQHF. DNA for the CDR3: TGTGCCTGGAGCGGAGACAGGGGGCTAGGCTATGGCAATCAGCCCCAGCATTTT.